These T cell receptor beta chains were read from a single sample in a study of T-cell reconstitution after alpha-beta-depleted transplantation in children. TCRdb redid the calling of the PCR reads with MiXCR, one entry per CDR3 protein. Altogether some 200,000 distinct CDR3 sequences are present, roughly 15% being singletons, with the ten largest covering less than 15%. The sequencing here drew on PBMCs from the stem cell graft donor, taken from the stem cell graft. The receptors were gathered from a human donor who donated a stem cell graft to a child with acute lymphoblastic leukemia. The CDR3 runs from the conserved cysteine through the conserved F or W. The order of the fields is V gene, J gene, D gene, clone size, CDR3 protein, CDR3 DNA. The D gene is left open where the match is weak. For some rows the clone size is stated as once, few or many, or as a class when expanded; others skip it.

v_gene: TRBV7-2
j_gene: TRBJ2-7
d_gene: TRBD2
abundance: once
CDR3aa: CASTLRLAGSYEQYF
CDR3nt: TGTGCCAGCACCTTGAGACTAGCGGGTTCTTACGAGCAGTACTTC

v_gene: TRBV5-1
j_gene: TRBJ2-5
d_gene: -
abundance: few
CDR3aa: CASRDTRGLQETQYF
CDR3nt: TGCGCCAGCAGGGACACCCGAGGGCTCCAAGAGACCCAGTACTTC

v_gene: TRBV10-1
j_gene: TRBJ1-1
d_gene: -
abundance: once
CDR3aa: CASSDYAGEGAFF
CDR3nt: TGCGCCAGCAGTGACTACGCAGGGGAGGGAGCTTTCTTT

v_gene: TRBV4-1
j_gene: TRBJ2-7
d_gene: TRBD1
abundance: many
CDR3aa: CASSRGEGAGPEQYF
CDR3nt: TGCGCCAGCAGCCGAGGTGAGGGGGCCGGTCCCGAGCAGTACTTC

v_gene: TRBV20-1
j_gene: TRBJ2-6
d_gene: -
abundance: few
CDR3aa: CSAIPSHSSGANVLTF
CDR3nt: TGCAGTGCTATACCGAGCCATAGCTCTGGGGCCAACGTCCTGACTTTC

v_gene: TRBV5-1
j_gene: TRBJ1-2
d_gene: TRBD1
abundance: many
CDR3aa: CASSLDRGPEGYTF
CDR3nt: TGCGCCAGCAGCTTGGACAGGGGCCCGGAGGGCTACACCTTC

v_gene: TRBV27
j_gene: TRBJ2-5
d_gene: -
abundance: many
CDR3aa: CASRMEGVGETQYF
CDR3nt: TGTGCCAGTAGGATGGAGGGGGTCGGAGAGACCCAGTACTTC

v_gene: TRBV20-1
j_gene: TRBJ2-1
d_gene: -
abundance: many
CDR3aa: CSPIASANNEQFF
CDR3nt: TGCAGCCCGATCGCGAGCGCCAACAATGAGCAGTTCTTC

v_gene: TRBV5-1
j_gene: TRBJ2-1
d_gene: TRBD2
abundance: -
CDR3aa: CASSPHLAGGLNEQFF
CDR3nt: TGCGCCAGCAGCCCCCACCTAGCGGGAGGGCTAAATGAGCAGTTCTTC

v_gene: TRBV7-9
j_gene: TRBJ2-1
d_gene: -
abundance: many
CDR3aa: CASSYHLSSYNEQFF
CDR3nt: TGTGCCAGCAGCTACCATCTTAGCTCCTACAATGAGCAGTTCTTC

v_gene: TRBV3-1
j_gene: TRBJ2-5
d_gene: -
abundance: few
CDR3aa: CASSQGVQETQYF
CDR3nt: TGTGCCAGCAGCCAGGGTGTCCAAGAGACCCAGTACTTC

v_gene: TRBV7-2
j_gene: TRBJ1-2
d_gene: -
abundance: many
CDR3aa: CASTPITGNYGYTF
CDR3nt: TGTGCCAGCACCCCCATAACAGGGAACTATGGCTACACCTTC

v_gene: TRBV28
j_gene: TRBJ1-4
d_gene: TRBD1
abundance: many
CDR3aa: CASDGSGTGGEKLFF
CDR3nt: TGTGCCAGCGATGGGAGTGGGACAGGTGGTGAAAAACTGTTTTTT

v_gene: TRBV5-1
j_gene: TRBJ2-7
d_gene: -
abundance: few
CDR3aa: CASSLGQRDEQYF
CDR3nt: TGCGCCAGCAGCTTGGGACAGAGGGACGAGCAGTACTTC

v_gene: TRBV29-1
j_gene: TRBJ1-2
d_gene: TRBD1
abundance: -
CDR3aa: CSVEADRVWNGYTF
CDR3nt: TGCAGCGTTGAAGCCGACAGGGTCTGGAATGGCTACACCTTC

v_gene: TRBV5-1
j_gene: TRBJ2-3
d_gene: -
abundance: many
CDR3aa: CASSSGASTDTQYF
CDR3nt: TGCGCCAGCAGTTCGGGCGCCAGCACAGATACGCAGTATTTT

v_gene: TRBV20-1
j_gene: TRBJ2-5
d_gene: -
abundance: many
CDR3aa: CSARRSQETQYF
CDR3nt: TGCAGTGCTAGGAGGAGCCAAGAGACCCAGTACTTC

v_gene: TRBV18
j_gene: TRBJ1-3
d_gene: TRBD1
abundance: many
CDR3aa: CASSPPGQGWDGNTIYF
CDR3nt: TGTGCCAGCTCACCACCGGGACAGGGATGGGACGGAAACACCATATATTTT

v_gene: TRBV7-9
j_gene: TRBJ1-2
d_gene: TRBD1
abundance: many
CDR3aa: CASSPTGTGGGYTF
CDR3nt: TGTGCCAGCAGCCCAACTGGGACAGGGGGAGGCTACACCTTC

v_gene: TRBV2
j_gene: TRBJ2-1
d_gene: -
abundance: few
CDR3aa: CASNGGAEWAGDNEQFF
CDR3nt: TGTGCCAGCAATGGGGGCGCGGAGTGGGCAGGAGACAATGAGCAGTTCTTC

v_gene: TRBV25-1
j_gene: TRBJ2-7
d_gene: -
abundance: many
CDR3aa: CASSETQGSYEQYF
CDR3nt: TGTGCCAGCAGTGAAACGCAGGGCTCCTACGAGCAGTACTTC

v_gene: TRBV11-2
j_gene: TRBJ2-7
d_gene: -
abundance: -
CDR3aa: CASSPLMRRDSYEQYF
CDR3nt: TGTGCCAGCAGCCCATTGATGCGCCGGGACTCCTACGAGCAGTACTTC

v_gene: TRBV12-3/TRBV12-4
j_gene: TRBJ2-7
d_gene: -
abundance: many
CDR3aa: CASSLTRGGAGYEQYF
CDR3nt: TGTGCCAGCAGTCTCACCAGAGGGGGGGCCGGTTACGAGCAGTACTTC

v_gene: TRBV27
j_gene: TRBJ2-1
d_gene: TRBD2
abundance: many
CDR3aa: CASTGAGTQPTSGMGNEQFF
CDR3nt: TGTGCCAGCACCGGAGCCGGGACCCAACCGACTAGCGGGATGGGGAATGAGCAGTTCTTC

v_gene: TRBV4-2
j_gene: TRBJ2-1
d_gene: -
abundance: many
CDR3aa: CASSQRSNNEQFF
CDR3nt: TGTGCCAGCAGCCAAAGGAGTAACAATGAGCAGTTCTTC

v_gene: TRBV5-1
j_gene: TRBJ1-5
d_gene: -
abundance: -
CDR3aa: CASSFGVGEGPQHF
CDR3nt: TGCGCCAGCAGCTTTGGGGTCGGGGAGGGGCCCCAGCATTTT

v_gene: TRBV5-6
j_gene: TRBJ2-5
d_gene: -
abundance: many
CDR3aa: CASSLKWDRKETQYF
CDR3nt: TGTGCCAGCAGCTTGAAATGGGACCGTAAAGAGACCCAGTACTTC

v_gene: TRBV13
j_gene: TRBJ1-5
d_gene: -
abundance: -
CDR3aa: CGSSLGHGNQPQHF
CDR3nt: TGTGGCAGCAGCTTAGGTCATGGCAATCAGCCCCAGCATTTT

v_gene: TRBV7-9
j_gene: TRBJ2-5
d_gene: -
abundance: many
CDR3aa: CASTPGFQETQYF
CDR3nt: TGTGCCAGCACCCCGGGTTTCCAAGAGACCCAGTACTTC

v_gene: TRBV12-3/TRBV12-4
j_gene: TRBJ2-3
d_gene: -
abundance: -
CDR3aa: CASSFKQLPAPGDTQYF
CDR3nt: TGTGCCAGCAGTTTCAAGCAACTACCGGCCCCGGGCGATACGCAGTATTTC

v_gene: TRBV7-8
j_gene: TRBJ1-1
d_gene: TRBD1
abundance: once
CDR3aa: CASSLGRTGVTEAFF
CDR3nt: TGTGCCAGCAGCTTAGGGAGGACAGGGGTCACTGAAGCTTTCTTT

v_gene: TRBV5-1
j_gene: TRBJ2-5
d_gene: -
abundance: few
CDR3aa: CASRSGSTEETQYF
CDR3nt: TGCGCCAGCAGGTCCGGGAGTACTGAAGAGACCCAGTACTTC

v_gene: TRBV30
j_gene: TRBJ2-1
d_gene: TRBD2
abundance: -
CDR3aa: CAWSGVAGVFNEQFF
CDR3nt: TGTGCCTGGAGTGGGGTAGCGGGAGTTTTCAATGAGCAGTTCTTC

v_gene: TRBV12-3/TRBV12-4
j_gene: TRBJ2-1
d_gene: TRBD1
abundance: -
CDR3aa: CASSNRDRYNEQFF
CDR3nt: TGTGCCAGCAGTAACCGGGACAGGTACAATGAGCAGTTCTTC

v_gene: TRBV5-1
j_gene: TRBJ2-1
d_gene: TRBD2
abundance: many
CDR3aa: CASSSPAGTSAWGLGNEQFF
CDR3nt: TGCGCCAGCAGCTCTCCCGCCGGGACTAGCGCCTGGGGATTGGGCAATGAGCAGTTCTTC

v_gene: TRBV11-3
j_gene: TRBJ2-3
d_gene: -
abundance: many
CDR3aa: CASSLDRIGTDTQYF
CDR3nt: TGTGCCAGCAGCTTAGATCGGATCGGCACAGATACGCAGTATTTT

v_gene: TRBV6-1
j_gene: TRBJ2-7
d_gene: -
abundance: -
CDR3aa: CASSEVRTAYRNRLQYF
CDR3nt: TGTGCCAGCAGTGAAGTGAGGACGGCCTACCGAAACCGGTTGCAGTACTTC

v_gene: TRBV29-1
j_gene: TRBJ1-2
d_gene: -
abundance: many
CDR3aa: CSVDASDGYTF
CDR3nt: TGCAGCGTTGACGCGTCCGATGGCTACACCTTC

v_gene: TRBV5-1
j_gene: TRBJ1-2
d_gene: -
abundance: many
CDR3aa: CASSLGPDKNYGYTF
CDR3nt: TGCGCCAGCAGCTTGGGGCCGGACAAGAACTATGGCTACACCTTC

v_gene: TRBV6-2/TRBV6-3
j_gene: TRBJ2-5
d_gene: -
abundance: many
CDR3aa: CASSYDRETQYF
CDR3nt: TGTGCCAGCAGTTACGACAGGGAGACCCAGTACTTC

v_gene: TRBV3-1
j_gene: TRBJ2-7
d_gene: TRBD1
abundance: many
CDR3aa: CASGPGQGPYEQYF
CDR3nt: TGTGCCAGCGGACCGGGACAGGGTCCCTACGAGCAGTACTTC